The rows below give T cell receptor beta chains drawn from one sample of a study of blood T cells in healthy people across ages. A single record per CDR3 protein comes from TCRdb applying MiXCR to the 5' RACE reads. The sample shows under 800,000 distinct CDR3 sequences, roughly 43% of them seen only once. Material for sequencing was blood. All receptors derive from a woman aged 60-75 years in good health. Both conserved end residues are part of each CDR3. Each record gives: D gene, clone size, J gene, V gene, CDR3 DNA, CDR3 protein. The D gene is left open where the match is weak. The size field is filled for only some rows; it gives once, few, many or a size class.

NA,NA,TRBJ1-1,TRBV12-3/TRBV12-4,TGTGCCAGCAGACAGGGACCCATGAACACTGAAGCTTTCTTT,CASRQGPMNTEAFF
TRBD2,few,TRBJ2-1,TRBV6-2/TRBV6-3,TGTGCCAGCAGTTATAGACTAGCGGGATGTGAGCAGTTCTTC,CASSYRLAGCEQFF
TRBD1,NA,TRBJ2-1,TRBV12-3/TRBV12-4,TGTGCCAGCAGTGTCGGGGACAGGGCAGGTGAGCAGTTCTTC,CASSVGDRAGEQFF
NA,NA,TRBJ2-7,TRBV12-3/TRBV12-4,TGTGCCAGCAGTCCATCGACAGTATACGAGCAGTACTTC,CASSPSTVYEQYF
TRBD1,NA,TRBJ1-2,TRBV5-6,TGTGCCAGCAGCTTCGACAGGGTCGCTTATTATGACTACACCTTC,CASSFDRVAYYDYTF
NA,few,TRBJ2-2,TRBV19,TGTGCCAGTAGTGTGTCCACAGGGGAGCTGTTTTTT,CASSVSTGELFF
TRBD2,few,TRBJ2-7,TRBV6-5,TGTGCCAGCAGTTACTCAGGCCGCTCTAGCGGGAGGGGAGCCGAGCAGTACTTC,CASSYSGRSSGRGAEQYF
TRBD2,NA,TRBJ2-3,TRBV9,TGTGCCAGCAGCGATAGCGGGGGAGCCAGGGGAGATACGCAGTATTTT,CASSDSGGARGDTQYF
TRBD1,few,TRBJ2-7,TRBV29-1,TGCAGCGCCGGACAGGGGTCCTACAATGAGCAGTACTTC,CSAGQGSYNEQYF
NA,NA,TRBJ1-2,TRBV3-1,TGTGCCAGCAGCCGATTGGACAACAACTATGGCTACACCTTC,CASSRLDNNYGYTF
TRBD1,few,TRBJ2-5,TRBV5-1,TGCGCCAGCAGCTTGGGAGGGACAGGGGGCGCGAAGACCCAGTACTTC,CASSLGGTGGAKTQYF
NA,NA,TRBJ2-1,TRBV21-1,TGTGCCAGCAGCAACCAGACTAGCGGGGGGGCTCCTGAGCAGTTCTTC,CASSNQTSGGAPEQFF
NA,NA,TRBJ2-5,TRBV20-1,TGCAGTGCCGGTGACAGGGACCAGGGGAGGGCCCAGTACTTC,CSAGDRDQGRAQYF
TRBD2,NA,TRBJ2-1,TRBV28,TGTGCCAGCAGTGGGGGGGGTACCGCCAGTGGGCAGTTCTTC,CASSGGGTASGQFF
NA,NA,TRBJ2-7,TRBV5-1,TGCGCCAGCAGCGGGGACGGACCGGGTAAGATCTACGAGCAGTACTTC,CASSGDGPGKIYEQYF
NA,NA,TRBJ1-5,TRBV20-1,TGCAGCGCTAGAGACGGCAGGGAGATCGGCCTCAATCAGCCCCAGCATTTT,CSARDGREIGLNQPQHF
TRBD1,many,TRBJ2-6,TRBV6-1,TGTGCCAGCACCCCCCGACAGGGTCTCTCTGGGGCCAACGTCCTGACTTTC,CASTPRQGLSGANVLTF
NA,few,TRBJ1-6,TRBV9,TGTGCCAGCAGCGCCGGGGGGGAGGGCAATTCACCCCTCCACTTT,CASSAGGEGNSPLHF
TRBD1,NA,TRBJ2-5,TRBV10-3,TGTGCCATCAGACGACAGGGCGAGGGAGAGACCCAGTACTTC,CAIRRQGEGETQYF
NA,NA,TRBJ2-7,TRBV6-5,TGTGCCAGCAGTTACTCGGACCGGGACAACTACGAGCAGTACTTC,CASSYSDRDNYEQYF
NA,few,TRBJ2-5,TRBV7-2,TGTGCCGGCACCATCCCCCTCCTACTAGCGGAACAGGGGCAGTACTTC,CAGTIPLLLAEQGQYF
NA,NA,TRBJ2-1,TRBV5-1,TGCGCCAGCAGGGGGGGTACTGCGGACTACAATGAGCAGTTCTTC,CASRGGTADYNEQFF
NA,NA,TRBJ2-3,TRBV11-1,TGTGCCAGCAGCCCACCGGTATCCGCAGGGGGGGATACGCAGTATTTT,CASSPPVSAGGDTQYF
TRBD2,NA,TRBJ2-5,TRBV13,TGTGCCAGCAGCTTCGAGCGGGGGGGCCCCGAGACCCAGTACTTC,CASSFERGGPETQYF
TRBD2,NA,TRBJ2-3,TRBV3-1,TGTGCCAGCAGCCAAGGTGCGGGAGGGCCGAGCACAGATACGCAGTATTTT,CASSQGAGGPSTDTQYF
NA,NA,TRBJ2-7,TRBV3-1,TGTGCCAGCAGCCAACCTCGTGGGGGCGGCAAACTTTCCTACGAGCAGTACTTC,CASSQPRGGGKLSYEQYF
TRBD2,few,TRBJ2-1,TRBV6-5,TGTGCCACGTCTAGCGGGGCATACGAGCAGTTCTTC,CATSSGAYEQFF
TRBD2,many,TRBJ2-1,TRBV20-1,TGCAGTGCTAGAGGCGGGAGGGGCTCCTACAATGAGCAGTTCTTC,CSARGGRGSYNEQFF
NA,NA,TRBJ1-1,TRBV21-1,TGTGCCAGCAGCAGACACAGGGTGACCACTGAAGCTTTCTTT,CASSRHRVTTEAFF
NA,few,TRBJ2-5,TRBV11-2,TGTGCCAGCTCCTCAAAGCGGGAGACCCAGTACTTC,CASSSKRETQYF
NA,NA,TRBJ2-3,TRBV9,TGTGCCAGCAGCACATATCCCGGCCAAGAAGATACGCAGTATTTT,CASSTYPGQEDTQYF
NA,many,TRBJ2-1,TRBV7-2,TGTGCCAGCAGCTACCTGGATGAGCAGTTCTTC,CASSYLDEQFF
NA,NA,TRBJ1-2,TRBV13,TGTGCCAGCAGCTTAGACGGGTCCTGGGCTGGCTACACCTTC,CASSLDGSWAGYTF
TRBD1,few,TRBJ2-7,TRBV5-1,TGCGCCAGCAGCTTGGGGGGAGGGACAGGGCGAAACGAGCAGTACTTC,CASSLGGGTGRNEQYF
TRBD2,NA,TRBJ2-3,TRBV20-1,TGCAGTGCTGGACTAGCGGGAGCTCATACGCAGTATTTT,CSAGLAGAHTQYF
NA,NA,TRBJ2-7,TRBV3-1,TGTGCCAGCAGCCAGGGGAGCGAGGCCTACGAGCAGTACTTC,CASSQGSEAYEQYF
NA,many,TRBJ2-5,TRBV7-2,TGTGCCAGCAGTTTAGGCCAAGAGACCCAGTACTTC,CASSLGQETQYF
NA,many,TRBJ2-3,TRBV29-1,TGCAGCGTTGGGGGACATGTAACTAGCACAGATACGCAGTATTTT,CSVGGHVTSTDTQYF